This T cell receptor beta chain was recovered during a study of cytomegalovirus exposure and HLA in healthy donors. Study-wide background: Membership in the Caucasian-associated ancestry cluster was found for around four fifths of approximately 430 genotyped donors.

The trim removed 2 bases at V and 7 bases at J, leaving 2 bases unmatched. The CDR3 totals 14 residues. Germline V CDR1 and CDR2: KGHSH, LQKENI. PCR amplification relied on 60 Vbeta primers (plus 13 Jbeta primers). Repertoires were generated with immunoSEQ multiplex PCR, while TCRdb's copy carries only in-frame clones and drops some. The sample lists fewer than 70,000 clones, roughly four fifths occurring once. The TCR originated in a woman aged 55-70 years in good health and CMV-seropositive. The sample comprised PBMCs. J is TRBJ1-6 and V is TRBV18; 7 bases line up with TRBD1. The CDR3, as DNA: TGTGCCAGCTCACCAGCCAGGGGGAATTCACCCCTCCACTTT. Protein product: CASSPARGNSPLHF. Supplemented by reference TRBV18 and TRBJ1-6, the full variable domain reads NAGVMQNPRHLVRRRGQEARLRCSPMKGHSHVYWYRQLPEEGLKFMVYLQKENIIDESGMPKERFSAEFPKEGPSILRIQQVVRGDSAAYFCASSPARGNSPLHFGNGTRLTVT.